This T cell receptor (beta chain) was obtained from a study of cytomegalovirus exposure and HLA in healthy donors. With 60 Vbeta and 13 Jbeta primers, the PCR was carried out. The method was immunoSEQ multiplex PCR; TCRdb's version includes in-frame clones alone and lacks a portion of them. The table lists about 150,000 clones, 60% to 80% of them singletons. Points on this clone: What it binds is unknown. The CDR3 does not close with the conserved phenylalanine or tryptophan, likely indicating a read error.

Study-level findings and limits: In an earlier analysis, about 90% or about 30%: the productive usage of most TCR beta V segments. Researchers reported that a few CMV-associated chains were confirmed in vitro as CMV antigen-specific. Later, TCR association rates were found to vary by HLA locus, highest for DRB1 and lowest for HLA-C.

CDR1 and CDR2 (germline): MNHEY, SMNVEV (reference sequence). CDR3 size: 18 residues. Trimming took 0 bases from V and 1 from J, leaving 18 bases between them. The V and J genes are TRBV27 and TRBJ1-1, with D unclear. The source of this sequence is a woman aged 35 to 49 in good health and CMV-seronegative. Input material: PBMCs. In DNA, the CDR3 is TGTGCCAGCAGTTTATCCGTGATCATCCCGGGTTGGAACACTGAAGCTTTCCTT. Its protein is CASSLSVIIPGWNTEAFL.